This entry lists 12 T cell receptor beta chains sequenced from one sample in a study of blood T cell repertoires in COVID-19. Produced via immunoSEQ multiplex PCR; TCRdb's table is partial and in-frame only. The repertoire has roughly 290,000 clones, 90% of them found once; the top ten carry about 1.5%. The material sequenced was PBMCs or T cells enriched from blood (not recorded which). These receptors were obtained from a woman aged 18-29 years with acute COVID-19.

V usage is TRBV5-4 and J usage is TRBJ2-7, with 7 bases fitting TRBD2. Germline loops: CDR1 SGHNT, CDR2 YYREEE (reference sequence). This CDR3 comprises 12 residues. V dropped 4 bases and J dropped 6; count of bases not matched to a gene: 4. The CDR3 protein is CASSPGTTEQYF. The CDR3 DNA reads TGTGCCAGCAGCCCCGGGACTACCGAGCAGTACTTC.

The rearrangement uses TRBV7-2 and TRBJ1-4; tentatively, D is TRBD1 (6 bases). This CDR3 has 13 amino acids. Trimming stripped 5 bases from V and 8 bases from J, with 12 bases between. CDR1 SGHTA and CDR2 FQGNSA come from the germline V gene. CDR3 DNA: TGTGCCAGCAGCCCCCGACAGGAGGAAAAACTGTTTTTT. Translation gives CASSPRQEEKLFF.

In nucleotides, the CDR3 is TGCGCCAGCAGCCAAGCGACAACTAACTATGGCTACACCTTC. This codes for CASSQATTNYGYTF. The V and J genes are TRBV4-1 and TRBJ1-2; D not certain. Per the germline V gene, CDR1 is MGHRA and CDR2 is YSYEKL. The ends were cut back, 1 base at V and 0 bases at J, with 6 bases in the middle. The CDR3 consists of 14 residues.

This clone was observed a single time. The chain uses TRBV30 and TRBJ2-6, with D maybe TRBD1 (5 bases). Germline V CDR1 and CDR2: GTSNPN, SVGIG (reference sequence). V lost 2 bases to trimming and J lost 0 bases, with 14 bases between them. The length of the CDR3 is 17 residues. This chain's CDR3 is CAWSLPTGRSGANVLTF. The CDR3 nucleotides read TGTGCCTGGAGTCTCCCCACAGGTCGCTCTGGGGCCAACGTCCTGACTTTC. The entire variable domain, with the rest obtained from reference TRBV30 and TRBJ2-6, is as follows: SQTIHQWPATLVQPVGSPLSLECTVEGTSNPNLYWYRQAAGRGLQLLFYSVGIGQISSEVPQNLSASRPQDRQFILSSKKLLLSDSGFYLCAWSLPTGRSGANVLTFGAGSRLTVL.

The chain has TRBV6-2 or TRBV6-3 and TRBJ1-1; D is uncertain. The V end was cut by 0 bases, the J end by 8 bases, with 19 bases between. The CDR3 extends over 16 amino acids. Germline CDR1 is MNHEY and CDR2 is SVGEGT. The CDR3 DNA is TGTGCCAGCAGTTACTCGTTTTTAAGGGAGGCGTTGGAAGCTTTCTTT. Translated: CASSYSFLREALEAFF.

This clone was counted a few times. This rearrangement joins TRBV19 to TRBJ2-2; 10 nucleotides agree with TRBD2. The CDR3 runs to 17 residues. Looked up from germline, CDR1 is LNHDA and CDR2 is SQIVND (reference sequence). V gave up 6 bases and J gave up 4 bases; unmatched junction bases: 11. CDR3: CASRRSGRASGTGELFF. In DNA form, the CDR3 reads TGTGCCAGTAGGAGGAGCGGGAGGGCCTCCGGCACCGGGGAGCTGTTTTTT. Together with reference TRBV19 and TRBJ2-2, the CDR3 gives the full variable domain: DGGITQSPKYLFRKEGQNVTLSCEQNLNHDAMYWYRQDPGQGLRLIYYSQIVNDFQKGDIAEGYSVSREKKESFPLTVTSAQKNPTAFYLCASRRSGRASGTGELFFGEGSRLTVL.

The chain combines TRBV28 with TRBJ2-2, with 10 bases that match TRBD1. Germline lookup yields CDR1 MDHEN and CDR2 SYDVKM. This CDR3 is 17 amino acids long. Unmatched junction bases numbered 9, after V lost 5 bases and J lost 3 bases. The CDR3 sequence is CASSPPIGTGDTGELFF. The CDR3 bases are TGTGCCAGCAGTCCCCCCATTGGGACAGGGGACACCGGGGAGCTGTTTTTT.

The gene calls are TRBV11-1 and TRBJ1-1; D is ambiguous. The V gene lost 3 bases and the J gene lost 7 bases, with 9 bases spanning the gap. CDR1 is SGHAT, CDR2 FQDESV, per germline (reference sequence). CDR3 length equals 12 residues. The chain's CDR3 is CASSFRRNEAFF. CDR3 in DNA: TGTGCCAGCAGCTTTAGAAGAAATGAAGCTTTCTTT.

The chain combines TRBV6-5 with TRBJ2-7, with 9 bases matching TRBD1. From germline, CDR1 is MNHEY and CDR2 SVGAGI. There are 14 residues in the CDR3. J was trimmed by 3 bases and V by 6 bases; bases with no gene match: 6. DNA for the CDR3: TGTGCCAGCAGCCGGAAGACAGGGGGCTACGAGCAGTACTTC. Translated: CASSRKTGGYEQYF.

The chain carries TRBV11-2 and TRBJ2-1; 11 nucleotides agree with TRBD2. V shed 5 bases and J 7 bases; nucleotides not matched to a gene: 7. Looked up from germline, CDR1 is SGHAT and CDR2 is FQNNGV. This CDR3 comprises 15 residues. CDR3 sequence: CASSPLAGVRNEQFF. CDR3 nucleotides: TGTGCCAGCAGCCCACTAGCGGGAGTACGTAATGAGCAGTTCTTC.

This clone was recorded once. The chain links TRBV28 to TRBJ1-4; 7 bases are a match to TRBD1. The CDR3 spans 14 residues. Germline CDR1 and CDR2: MDHEN and SYDVKM. V gave up 5 bases and J gave up 10 bases; unmatched junction bases: 10. The CDR3 bases are TGTGCCAGCAGTCTATACAGGGGAGGTGGAAAACTGTTTTTT. Encoded protein: CASSLYRGGGKLFF.

V gene TRBV5-5 combines with J gene TRBJ1-1; D ambiguous. In germline, CDR1 is SGHKS, CDR2 YYEKEE (reference sequence). V lost 6 bases and J lost 1, with 16 bases in between. This CDR3 is 15 amino acids long. Here the CDR3 reads CASTTVSGENTEAFF. The CDR3 bases are TGTGCCAGCACCACCGTATCCGGGGAGAACACTGAAGCTTTCTTT.